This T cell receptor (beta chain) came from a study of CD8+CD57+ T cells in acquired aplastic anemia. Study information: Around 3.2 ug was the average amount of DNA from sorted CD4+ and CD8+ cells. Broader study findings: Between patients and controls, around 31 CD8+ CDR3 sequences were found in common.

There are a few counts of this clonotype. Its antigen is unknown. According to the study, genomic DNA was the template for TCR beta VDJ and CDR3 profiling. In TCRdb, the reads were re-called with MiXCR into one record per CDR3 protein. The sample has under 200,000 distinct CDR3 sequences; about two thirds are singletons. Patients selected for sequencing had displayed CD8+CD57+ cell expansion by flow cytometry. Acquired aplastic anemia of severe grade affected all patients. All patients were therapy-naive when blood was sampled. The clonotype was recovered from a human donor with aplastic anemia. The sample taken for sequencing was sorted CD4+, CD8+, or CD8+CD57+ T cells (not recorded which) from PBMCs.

The CDR3 region is CATSDSTEDTQYF. In DNA, the CDR3 is TGTGCCACCAGTGACTCAACCGAAGATACGCAGTATTTT. The chain carries TRBV24-1 and TRBJ2-3; D ambiguous. The CDR3 runs to 13 residues. The germline V gene has CDR1 KGHDR and CDR2 SFDVKD. V was pared by 4 bases and J by 5 bases, with 9 bases between.